This T cell receptor beta chain is from a study of OX40 agonist ivuxolimab in advanced cancers. The overall study: Having had anti-PD-1, anti-PD-L1 or anti-CTLA-4 therapy before was allowed, and around 39% had some. Partial responses occurred in Three dose-escalation patients, one with hepatocellular carcinoma and two with cutaneous melanoma. General study results and limits: Doses of 0.1 to 3.0 mg/kg were accompanied by clonal expansion of CD4+ and CD8+ blood T cells by week 6. Expanded clones tended on average to be more numerous among CD8+ T cells than CD4+.

Details on this clone: Its antigen is unknown.

CDR3 size: 16 residues. Germline V gene data show CDR1 as MNHEY and CDR2 as SVGAGI. V trimming: 0 bases; J trimming: 4 bases; junction bases outside the gene matches: 7. Profiling relied on immunoSEQ multiplex PCR, and the TCRdb table lists in-frame clones only, not all of them. The sample shows 76,000 or so clones, 80% to 90% of them seen only once. The sample was CD4+ or CD8+ T cells sorted from blood, taken in a trial of the OX40 agonist ivuxolimab. This clonotype was obtained from an adult with an advanced solid tumor such as melanoma, head and neck, liver or kidney cancer. The V call is TRBV6-5, the J call TRBJ2-5; TRBD2 aligns across 8 bases. This CDR3 reads CASSYSIIAGSETQYF. In DNA, the CDR3 is TGTGCCAGCAGTTACTCGATCATAGCGGGGTCAGAGACCCAGTACTTC.